This T cell receptor (beta chain) was identified in a study of T cells in Graves' hyperthyroidism and ophthalmopathy. Study-level background: It was at initial diagnosis, before any treatment, that peripheral blood was collected.

The CDR3 runs 11 residues. Germline V gene data show CDR1 as GTSNPN and CDR2 as SVGIG (reference sequence). The V and J ends lost 1 base and 5 bases respectively, with 6 bases between them. What was amplified from RNA transcripts were TCR beta CDR3 regions. The HTBI primer set drove a first-round RT-PCR of the TCR CDR3. TCRdb ran MiXCR on the multiplex PCR reads and lists one entry per CDR3 protein. The sample has 250,000 to 400,000 distinct CDR3 sequences, roughly an eighth seen once. The receptor comes from a woman in her forties with Graves' ophthalmopathy. Sequencing was performed on blood. The genes are TRBV30 and TRBJ2-7; D unclear. The CDR3 is CAWSEGNEQYF. CDR3 bases: TGTGCCTGGAGTGAGGGTAACGAGCAGTACTTC.